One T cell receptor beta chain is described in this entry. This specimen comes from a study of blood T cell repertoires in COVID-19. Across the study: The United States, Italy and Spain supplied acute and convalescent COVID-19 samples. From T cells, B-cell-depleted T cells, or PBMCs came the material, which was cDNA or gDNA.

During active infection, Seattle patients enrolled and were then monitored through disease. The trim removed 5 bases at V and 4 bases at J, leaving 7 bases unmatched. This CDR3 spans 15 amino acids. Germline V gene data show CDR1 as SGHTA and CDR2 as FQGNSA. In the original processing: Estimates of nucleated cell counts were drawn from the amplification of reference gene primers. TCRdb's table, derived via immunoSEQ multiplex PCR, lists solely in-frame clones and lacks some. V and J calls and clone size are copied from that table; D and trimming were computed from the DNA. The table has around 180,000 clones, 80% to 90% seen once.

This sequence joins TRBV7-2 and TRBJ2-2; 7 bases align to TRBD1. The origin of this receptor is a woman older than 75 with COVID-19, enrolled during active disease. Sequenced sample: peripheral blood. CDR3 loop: CASSRRTGVTGELFF. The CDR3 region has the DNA TGTGCCAGCAGCCGGCGAACAGGGGTCACCGGGGAGCTGTTTTTT.